Below are 15 T cell receptor beta chains sequenced from a single sample in a study of CD8 T cells in ankylosing spondylitis. One entry per CDR3 protein results from TCRdb running MiXCR on the 5' RACE reads. The sample lists about 270,000 distinct CDR3 sequences; over 30% were seen once. Sequencing was carried out using blood, either unsorted or a sorted T cell fraction (not recorded which). These receptor sequences come from a male donor with ankylosing spondylitis or in good health (not recorded which).

The rearrangement links TRBV7-9 to TRBJ2-3, with 7 positions matching TRBD2. V was pared by 10 bases and J by 4 bases, with 11 bases of the junction left unmatched. The germline gives CDR1 SEHNR, CDR2 FQNEAQ (reference sequence). This CDR3 comprises 14 residues. CDR3: CATRTGRVADTQYF. DNA of the CDR3: TGTGCCACCAGGACGGGGAGGGTCGCAGATACGCAGTATTTT.

The sample holds many counts of this clonotype. V and J are TRBV6-5 and TRBJ2-7; D possibly corresponds to TRBD1 (6 bases). The CDR3 is made up of 15 amino acids. The germline V gene has CDR1 MNHEY and CDR2 SVGAGI. Trimming took 4 bases from V and 2 from J, leaving 15 bases between them. This CDR3 is CASSSHREIPYEQYF. The DNA for the CDR3 is TGTGCCAGCAGTTCCCACAGGGAAATACCCTACGAGCAGTACTTC.

This clonotype was detected a few times. The rearrangement links TRBV20-1 to TRBJ1-1; the D is unclear. Germline V gene sequence: CDR1 DFQATT, CDR2 SNEGSKA (reference sequence). Trimming shortened V by 3 bases and J by 4 bases, and 9 bases separated the two germline ends. There are 12 residues in the CDR3. For the CDR3, the DNA is TGCAGTGCTAGTAGAGTGAGCACTGAAGCTTTCTTT. Translated: CSASRVSTEAFF.

V is TRBV12-3 or TRBV12-4 and J is TRBJ1-2; perhaps TRBD1 as D (5 bases). The CDR3 is made up of 13 amino acids. The V and J ends lost 4 bases and 4 bases respectively, with 10 bases between them. CDR3 bases: TGTGCCAGCAGTTCGGACATGGGCTATGGCTACACCTTC. It specifies CASSSDMGYGYTF.

The rearrangement uses TRBV20-1 and TRBJ2-1; 8 bases line up with TRBD2. Germline loops: CDR1 DFQATT, CDR2 SNEGSKA (reference sequence). Unmatched junction bases numbered 15, after V lost 0 bases and J lost 8 bases. The CDR3 has 17 amino acids. In DNA form, the CDR3 reads TGCAGTGCTAGAGATTCTCCGAGGGTAGCGGGGACGCATGAGCAGTTCTTC. Protein product: CSARDSPRVAGTHEQFF.

V and J are TRBV7-3 and TRBJ2-3, with a possible D match to TRBD2 (6 bases). This CDR3 has 14 amino acids. Trimming removed 5 bases from V and 6 bases from J, with 15 bases in between. Per germline, CDR1 SGHTA and CDR2 FQGTGA. The CDR3 sequence is CASSIGGVRDTQYF. The CDR3 DNA is TGTGCCAGCAGCATAGGCGGGGTCCGGGATACGCAGTATTTT.

Only a few counts were recorded for this clonotype. The chain carries TRBV12-3 or TRBV12-4 and TRBJ1-3, with no clear D. V lost 6 bases and J lost 4, with 10 bases in between. The CDR3 runs to 13 residues. The CDR3 nucleotides are TGTGCCAGCAGCTCAGACATGGGAAACACCATATATTTT. Translation: CASSSDMGNTIYF.

This clonotype was observed a handful of times. V gene TRBV20-1 combines with J gene TRBJ1-1; TRBD1 agrees at 9 bases. J was trimmed by 6 bases and V by 6 bases; bases with no gene match: 17. Germline loops: CDR1 DFQATT, CDR2 SNEGSKA (reference sequence). The CDR3 has 16 amino acids. The CDR3 protein is CSAGAGTGRGGAEAFF. Here the CDR3 DNA reads TGCAGTGCCGGGGCGGGGACAGGGCGAGGGGGGGCTGAAGCTTTCTTT.

V usage is TRBV5-5 and J usage is TRBJ2-1; D not resolved. Germline V CDR1 and CDR2: SGHKS, YYEKEE (reference sequence). V lost 7 bases to trimming and J lost 3 bases, with 17 bases between them. CDR3 length: 15 residues. This chain's CDR3 is CASDGPDQFYNEQFF. Here the CDR3 DNA reads TGTGCCAGCGACGGGCCCGATCAATTCTACAATGAGCAGTTCTTC.

This clonotype was seen a few times. The V call is TRBV5-1, the J call TRBJ1-6; D is uncertain. The V gene lost 1 base and the J gene lost 0 bases, with 8 bases spanning the gap. The germline V gene has CDR1 SGHRS and CDR2 YFSETQ. The CDR3 contains 16 residues. Here the CDR3 reads CASSLIRSSYNSPLHF. The CDR3 DNA follows: TGCGCCAGCAGCTTGATCCGGAGCTCCTATAATTCACCCCTCCACTTT.

The DNA of the CDR3 is TGCGCCAGCAGCAAGACGAATGAGCAGTTCTTC. This gives the protein CASSKTNEQFF. The chain carries TRBV5-1 and TRBJ2-1; D ambiguous. V was cut by 4 bases and J by 7 bases, with 6 bases left in between. The CDR3 consists of 11 residues. CDR1 and CDR2 (germline): SGHRS, YFSETQ.

V and J are TRBV28 and TRBJ2-3; weak D call: TRBD2 (8 bases). Germline assignment: CDR1 MDHEN and CDR2 SYDVKM. CDR3 size: 19 residues. Trimming removed 4 bases at V and 1 base at J, with 24 bases between. CDR3 region: CASSSDVRDSGSGTDTQYF. The CDR3, as DNA: TGTGCCAGCAGTTCAGACGTCCGGGACAGCGGGAGCGGCACAGATACGCAGTATTTT.

The sample holds a few counts of this clonotype. The rearrangement links TRBV12-3 or TRBV12-4 to TRBJ1-1; TRBD1 is a possible D gene (5 bases). CDR3 length: 15 amino acids. V was trimmed by 4 bases and J by 0 bases, leaving 12 bases between them. The CDR3 DNA reads as TGTGCCAGCAGTTGGGGCGGAGCCATGAACACTGAAGCTTTCTTT. It codes for CASSWGGAMNTEAFF.

V gene TRBV20-1 combines with J gene TRBJ2-5; TRBD2 matches 11 bases. V dropped 6 bases and J dropped 1; count of bases not matched to a gene: 7. Germline assignment: CDR1 DFQATT and CDR2 SNEGSKA (reference sequence). This CDR3 contains 15 residues. The CDR3 sequence is CSANRLAGTQETQYF. The CDR3 bases are TGCAGTGCCAATCGACTAGCGGGGACCCAAGAGACCCAGTACTTC.

This clonotype was seen more than once but under ten times. This chain connects TRBV20-1 to TRBJ1-2, with D possibly being TRBD1 (5 bases). Germline V gives CDR1 DFQATT, CDR2 SNEGSKA (reference sequence). Trimming removed 0 bases at V and 2 bases at J, with 13 bases between. The CDR3 consists of 15 residues. The CDR3 reads CSARDLAGTNYGYTF. As DNA, the CDR3 is TGCAGTGCTAGAGATTTGGCGGGGACCAACTATGGCTACACCTTC.